The sequence of this T cell receptor beta chain was determined in a study of blood T cell repertoires in COVID-19 (dated by TCRdb to 2020 to 2021). In terms of the full investigation: The collaborator samples originated in the United States, Italy and Spain and spanned the acute and convalescent phases of COVID-19. Samples were obtained from the ongoing ImmuneRACE study (first 160 participants) and from about 1,300 subjects provided by 6 global collaborators. The prospective study material was composed of cDNA or gDNA derived from T cells, B-cell-depleted T cells, or PBMCs. HLA class I and class II types, where available, came from metadata supplied by the sample provider rather than from assay-based typing. A freely available public database, intended as a resource for researchers studying the immune response to SARS-CoV-2, is where the repertoires were released. A de-identified subject ID, COVID-19 status, age in years and sex were almost always included in the sample metadata. The dataset comprised deeply sampled blood TCRbeta repertoires from subjects exposed to, actively infected with, or recovered from COVID-19. Beyond this particular receptor, the publication reports: How much clinical and demographic metadata was included differed by source and by participant, and the metadata was provided uncurated.

Sequences LNHDA (CDR1) and SQIVND (CDR2) are obtained from the germline V gene (reference sequence). Including the terminal cysteine and phenylalanine, the CDR3 comprises 14 residues. Kept here is only the CDR3 DNA, which spans 42 bases and is read in frame from base 1. Cut back by 5 bases and 3 bases, the V and J ends lie 13 bases apart. In regard to this clone: Its specific antigen is unknown. No qualities accompany the bases; no much larger clone lies one base away.

TCRbeta CDR3 regions were amplified from genomic DNA by means of the immunoSEQ Assay, a bias-controlled multiplex PCR. In the paper's pipeline: Nucleated cell counts per sample were estimated from amplification of reference gene primers within the assay. To quantify the absolute abundance of each unique TCRbeta CDR3 rearrangement, sequence reads were collapsed and filtered. For each sample, productive Simpson clonality was calculated as the square root of Simpson's diversity index over productive rearrangements. The source is immuneACCESS, and TCRdb retained only in-frame sequences with V and J called. Part of the clones is not carried over; for the studies checked, unresolved V genes explain less than half of this, and the remainder is unexplained. V, J and clone size were drawn from that table, and D and trimming were deduced from the DNA. The sample table contains about 160,000 clones; only one count was recorded for more than 75% of them. The ten largest clones capture less than 8.5% of the sample.

Participants in the prospective study were aged roughly 18 to 89 years, lived in about two dozen United States geographic areas, and enrolled through a virtual design. In the prospective study, participants were assigned to cohorts based on the clinical history participants reported in a screening survey and a study questionnaire. For ImmuneRACE Cohort 3, a participant was defined as recovered based on two consecutive negative NP/OP PCR tests, clearance by a healthcare professional, or resolution of symptoms. Mobile phlebotomists in the prospective study collected whole blood, serum and a nasopharyngeal or oropharyngeal swab from every participant. Additional blood draws and questionnaires over a 2-month period could optionally be provided by prospective study participants. Blood samples from the prospective study were shipped frozen or at room temperature prior to DNA extraction.

This sequence uses TRBV19 and TRBJ2-5, with a weak D call of TRBD2 (5 bases match). The sequence derives from a woman aged 45 to 65 who had recovered from COVID-19. The sample consisted of PBMCs or T cells enriched from blood (not recorded which). CDR3 region: CASSPGFGEETQYF. Read as DNA, the sequence is TGTGCCAGTAGTCCGGGATTTGGGGAAGAGACCCAGTACTTC.